These 25 T cell receptor beta chains came from one sample sequenced in a study of blood T cell repertoires in COVID-19. Produced via immunoSEQ multiplex PCR; TCRdb's table is partial and in-frame only. Among 20,000 to 25,000 clones listed, around nine tenths were seen once. Material: peripheral blood. These TCRs come from a human donor with active COVID-19. The donor label of this sample is uncertain.

V and J are TRBV27 and TRBJ2-7, with D hard to call. Germline V lookup: CDR1 MNHEY, CDR2 SMNVEV (reference sequence). The V and J ends lost 9 bases and 1 base respectively, with 13 bases between them. CDR3 length: 13 amino acids. In DNA form, the CDR3 reads TGTGCCAGTTCACACACAGTGTCCTACGAGCAGTACTTC. Encoded protein: CASSHTVSYEQYF.

This chain links TRBV7-2 with TRBJ2-6; D is possibly TRBD1 (5 bases). V gave up 4 bases and J gave up 0 bases, with 13 bases separating them. CDR1 is SGHTA and CDR2 is FQGNSA in the germline V gene. The CDR3 totals 17 residues. Written as DNA, the CDR3 is TGTGCCAGCAGCTCCATGACAGTAGCCTCTGGGGCCAACGTCCTGACTTTC. Translated, it gives CASSSMTVASGANVLTF.

The chain is built from TRBV19 and TRBJ2-7, with 11 bases fitting TRBD1. CDR1 LNHDA and CDR2 SQIVND come from the germline V gene (reference sequence). The ends lost 5 bases at V and 3 bases at J; junction bases unmatched: 3. The CDR3 has 14 residues. CDR3 sequence: CASSGGTGGYEQYF. CDR3 nucleotide sequence: TGTGCCAGTAGTGGCGGGACAGGGGGCTACGAGCAGTACTTC.

This clone was seen only once. V and J are TRBV7-9 and TRBJ2-3, with D maybe TRBD2 (6 bases). Germline V lookup: CDR1 SEHNR, CDR2 FQNEAQ (reference sequence). This CDR3 is 14 amino acids long. The V end was cut by 5 bases, the J end by 4 bases, with 13 bases between. The CDR3 reads CASSDPGAADTQYF. As DNA, the CDR3 is TGTGCCAGCAGCGATCCGGGAGCGGCAGATACGCAGTATTTT.

The CDR3 DNA follows: TGTGCCACCAGCAGAGGGACTAGCGGGGCGCACAATGAGCAGTTCTTC. Encoded protein: CATSRGTSGAHNEQFF. The chain recombines TRBV15 with TRBJ2-1; 12 positions match TRBD2. The CDR3 is 16 residues long. Germline CDR1 LNHNV, CDR2 YYDKDF (reference sequence). Trimming at V came to 1 base and at J to 5 bases, leaving 3 bases not matched to a gene.

This chain connects TRBV11-2 to TRBJ1-6; D is ambiguous. Deletions cut 1 base from V and 0 bases from J, with 10 bases between. Germline V CDR1 and CDR2: SGHAT, FQNNGV. CDR3 length: 17 residues. The DNA of the CDR3 is TGTGCCAGCAGCTTAGCCGCTGCCGGCTCCTATAATTCACCCCTCCACTTT. Its protein product is CASSLAAAGSYNSPLHF.

The rearrangement links TRBV28 to TRBJ2-1, with 9 bases lining up with TRBD2. The V segment lost 3 bases and the J segment 10 bases; nucleotides outside the gene matches: 13. The germline V gene has CDR1 MDHEN and CDR2 SYDVKM. This CDR3 region has 16 residues. Written as DNA, the CDR3 is TGTGCCAGCAGTTTGGTTCCAGCGGGAGGTATTGGGGAGCAGTTCTTC. This translates into CASSLVPAGGIGEQFF.

This clone was counted only a few times. The CDR3 coding sequence is TGTGCCAGCAGCACCCGGGACAGGGGGCGGTCCGGGGAGCTGTTTTTT. Translated: CASSTRDRGRSGELFF. V gene TRBV5-5 combines with J gene TRBJ2-2, with TRBD1 matching over 12 bases. From germline, CDR1 is SGHKS and CDR2 YYEKEE (reference sequence). V dropped 4 bases and J dropped 6; count of bases not matched to a gene: 7. The CDR3 has 16 amino acids.

This chain uses TRBV7-8 with TRBJ2-5; 7 bases map to TRBD1. Germline CDR1 and CDR2: SGHVS and FQNEAQ. The J segment lost 1 base and the V segment lost 5 bases, leaving 4 bases of the junction unmatched. The CDR3 totals 14 residues. The CDR3 region has the DNA TGTGCCAGCAGCAAAACAGGGGTCCAAGAGACCCAGTACTTC. Protein sequence: CASSKTGVQETQYF. Based on the CDR3 plus reference TRBV7-8 and TRBJ2-5, the full variable domain is GAGVSQSPRYKVAKRGQDVALRCDPISGHVSLFWYQQALGQGPEFLTYFQNEAQLDKSGLPSDRFFAERPEGSVSTLKIQRTQQEDSAVYLCASSKTGVQETQYFGPGTRLLVL.

This chain links TRBV9 with TRBJ2-7; a weak D match, TRBD2 (7 bases). Trimming took 0 bases from V and 7 from J, leaving 14 bases between them. Looked up from germline, CDR1 is SGDLS and CDR2 is YYNGEE. CDR3 length: 14 amino acids. The CDR3 sequence is CASSVGAGAREQYF. Written as DNA, the CDR3 is TGTGCCAGCAGCGTAGGGGCGGGGGCTAGGGAGCAGTACTTC.

This clone was picked up one time. The rearrangement uses TRBV7-9 and TRBJ1-1, with D perhaps matching TRBD1 (5 bases). From germline, CDR1 is SEHNR and CDR2 FQNEAQ (reference sequence). The ends were cut back, 1 base at V and 3 bases at J, with 15 bases in the middle. This CDR3 is 16 amino acids long. This CDR3 reads CASSLGQGVFDTEAFF. In DNA, the CDR3 is TGTGCCAGCAGCTTAGGGCAGGGTGTATTTGACACTGAAGCTTTCTTT.

The rearrangement links TRBV5-4 to TRBJ2-5, with 7 bases that match TRBD2. This CDR3 comprises 15 residues. CDR1 is SGHNT and CDR2 is YYREEE in the germline V gene (reference sequence). The junction had 15 bases not matched to a gene; V was cut back by 6 bases and J by 7 bases. In DNA form, the CDR3 reads TGTGCCAGCACCATCACCTCCGGCGGGAGTGGGACCCAGTACTTC. Translation: CASTITSGGSGTQYF.

J is TRBJ2-1 and V is TRBV12-3 or TRBV12-4; 7 bases line up with TRBD2. Germline trimming cut 5 bases from V and 13 bases from J; bases unmatched to any gene: 8. The CDR3 has 12 residues. CDR3 nucleotide sequence: TGTGCCAGCAGTCCCGAACTAGCGTCTCAGTTCTTC. Translation gives CASSPELASQFF.

This rearrangement joins TRBV4-1 to TRBJ2-7, with 9 bases matching TRBD2. Germline lookup yields CDR1 MGHRA and CDR2 YSYEKL. V lost 3 bases and J lost 4; bases outside the gene matches: 10. This CDR3 is 16 amino acids long. The CDR3 here is CASSQAQLAGVYEQYF. The CDR3, as DNA: TGCGCCAGCAGCCAGGCTCAACTAGCGGGCGTATACGAGCAGTACTTC.

This clone has just one count. Here the CDR3 DNA reads TGCGCCAGCAGCCAAGATAAGTTCTACCGGAGAACAACTAATGAAAAACTGTTTTTT. Encoded protein: CASSQDKFYRRTTNEKLFF. The chain links TRBV4-1 to TRBJ1-4; D unclear. Germline V gene data show CDR1 as MGHRA and CDR2 as YSYEKL. CDR3 length equals 19 residues. V lost 0 bases to trimming and J lost 0 bases, with 17 bases between them.

The chain is built from TRBV6-5 and TRBJ1-2, with 11 bases fitting TRBD1. Germline V gene data show CDR1 as MNHEY and CDR2 as SVGAGI. The CDR3 runs 13 residues. The V and J ends lost 6 bases and 6 bases, in that order; junction bases with no gene match: 3. The CDR3 loop reads CASRDRGLNGYTF. The CDR3 coding sequence is TGTGCCAGCAGGGACAGGGGGCTGAATGGCTACACCTTC.

A few counts support this clone. The V and J genes are TRBV14 and TRBJ1-1; D remains ambiguous. This CDR3 is built from 13 residues. CDR1 is SGHDN and CDR2 is FVKESK in the germline V gene. V lost 10 bases and J lost 1, with 13 bases in between. Here the CDR3 DNA reads TGTGCCACCCACACCGTAACGAACACTGAAGCTTTCTTT. This sequence encodes CATHTVTNTEAFF.

The chain employs TRBV4-2 and TRBJ2-7; possible D gene TRBD1, 6 bases. Germline V gene sequence: CDR1 LGHNA, CDR2 YNFKEQ. V shed 3 bases and J shed 3 bases, with 12 bases lying between them. The CDR3 covers 14 residues. CDR3 region: CASSHNRDIYEQYF. The CDR3 DNA reads TGTGCCAGCAGCCACAACCGGGACATCTACGAGCAGTACTTC.

This chain uses TRBV5-5 with TRBJ2-1; TRBD2 is a possible D gene (5 bases). Trimming took off 4 bases at V and 5 bases at J, with 16 bases between the two ends. CDR3 length: 15 amino acids. The germline V gene has CDR1 SGHKS and CDR2 YYEKEE (reference sequence). This chain's CDR3 is CASSPGWERNNEQFF. The CDR3 DNA sequence: TGTGCCAGCAGCCCCGGCTGGGAGAGAAACAATGAGCAGTTCTTC.

This clone has a single count. This chain links TRBV2 with TRBJ2-7, with D maybe TRBD2 (6 bases). V shed 4 bases and J shed 2 bases, with 9 bases lying between them. This CDR3 contains 13 residues. Germline loops: CDR1 SNHLY, CDR2 FYNNEI. In DNA form, the CDR3 reads TGTGCCAGCAGTGCGGGACTTGCCTACGAGCAGTACTTC. Translating it yields CASSAGLAYEQYF.

The V and J genes are TRBV11-2 and TRBJ2-7; a possible D gene is TRBD2 (6 bases). Per the germline V gene, CDR1 is SGHAT and CDR2 is FQNNGV. Deletions cut 5 bases from V and 5 bases from J, with 19 bases between. The length of the CDR3 is 15 residues. Written as DNA, the CDR3 is TGTGCCAGCAGCCCGATCGGGGGAGTAAATAACGAGCAGTACTTC. As protein: CASSPIGGVNNEQYF.

CDR3 loop: CASSMTDRQTNTEAFF. CDR3 DNA: TGTGCCAGTAGTATGACGGACAGACAAACGAACACTGAAGCTTTCTTT. The V call is TRBV19, the J call TRBJ1-1, with D possibly being TRBD1 (6 bases). The ends were cut back, 3 bases at V and 1 base at J, with 15 bases in the middle. The CDR3 consists of 16 residues. Germline CDR1 LNHDA, CDR2 SQIVND (reference sequence).

This clone has a handful of counts. The CDR3: CASSQDRQIYEQYF. Written as DNA, the CDR3 is TGTGCCAGCAGCCAAGATCGTCAGATCTACGAGCAGTACTTC. The V and J genes are TRBV3-1 (or the pseudogene TRBV3-2) and TRBJ2-7; no clear D gene. The V end lost 0 bases, the J end lost 3 bases, and 9 bases lay between the germline ends. Per germline, CDR1 LGHDT and CDR2 YNNKEL (reference sequence). The CDR3 runs 14 residues.

The genes are TRBV28 and TRBJ1-1, with unresolved D. The V gene lost 7 bases and the J gene lost 5 bases, with 17 bases spanning the gap. The CDR3 is 14 amino acids. The germline gives CDR1 MDHEN, CDR2 SYDVKM. Written as DNA, the CDR3 is TGTGCCAGCATCTCATTTGCAGGTTTGACTGAAGCTTTCTTT. It encodes CASISFAGLTEAFF.

The chain carries TRBV3-1 (or the pseudogene TRBV3-2) and TRBJ2-1; TRBD1 is a possible D gene (6 bases). Germline loops: CDR1 LGHDT, CDR2 YNNKEL (reference sequence). Trimming pared 1 base from V and 6 bases from J, leaving 22 bases between. There are 18 residues in the CDR3. In nucleotides, the CDR3 is TGTGCCAGCAGCCAAGTGGGGACGATGGGGGCCCATCGCAATGAGCAGTTCTTC. Translated, it gives CASSQVGTMGAHRNEQFF.